This T cell receptor (beta chain) was found in a study of T-cell reconstitution after alpha-beta-depleted transplantation in children. V lost 10 bases, J lost 3 bases, and 8 bases stayed unmatched. This CDR3 region has 13 residues. This sample's TCRbeta library carried unique molecular identifier barcodes. MiXCR was run by TCRdb on the PCR reads, yielding one entry per CDR3 protein. This sample has roughly 170,000 distinct CDR3 sequences, with around 6.8% found just once. This sequence was found in a human donor who donated a stem cell graft to a child with Wiskott-Aldrich syndrome. The V gene is TRBV12-3 or TRBV12-4, the J gene TRBJ1-1; TRBD1 matches 7 bases. The source was PBMCs from the stem cell graft donor, collected from the stem cell graft. As DNA, the CDR3 is TGTGCCACTACAGGGGAATTCGACACTGAAGCTTTCTTT. Its protein is CATTGEFDTEAFF.